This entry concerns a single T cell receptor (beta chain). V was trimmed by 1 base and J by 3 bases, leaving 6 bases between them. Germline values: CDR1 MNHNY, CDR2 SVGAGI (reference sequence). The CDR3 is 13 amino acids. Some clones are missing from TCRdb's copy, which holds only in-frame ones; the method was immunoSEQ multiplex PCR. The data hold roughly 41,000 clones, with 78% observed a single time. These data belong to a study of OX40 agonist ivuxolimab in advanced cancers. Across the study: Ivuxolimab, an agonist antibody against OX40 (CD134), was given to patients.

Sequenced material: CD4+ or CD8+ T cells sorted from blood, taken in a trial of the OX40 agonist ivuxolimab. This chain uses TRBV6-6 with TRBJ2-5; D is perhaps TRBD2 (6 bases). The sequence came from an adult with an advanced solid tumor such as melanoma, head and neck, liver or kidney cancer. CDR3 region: CASSYWEEETQYF. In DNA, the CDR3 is TGTGCCAGCAGTTACTGGGAGGAAGAGACCCAGTACTTC.